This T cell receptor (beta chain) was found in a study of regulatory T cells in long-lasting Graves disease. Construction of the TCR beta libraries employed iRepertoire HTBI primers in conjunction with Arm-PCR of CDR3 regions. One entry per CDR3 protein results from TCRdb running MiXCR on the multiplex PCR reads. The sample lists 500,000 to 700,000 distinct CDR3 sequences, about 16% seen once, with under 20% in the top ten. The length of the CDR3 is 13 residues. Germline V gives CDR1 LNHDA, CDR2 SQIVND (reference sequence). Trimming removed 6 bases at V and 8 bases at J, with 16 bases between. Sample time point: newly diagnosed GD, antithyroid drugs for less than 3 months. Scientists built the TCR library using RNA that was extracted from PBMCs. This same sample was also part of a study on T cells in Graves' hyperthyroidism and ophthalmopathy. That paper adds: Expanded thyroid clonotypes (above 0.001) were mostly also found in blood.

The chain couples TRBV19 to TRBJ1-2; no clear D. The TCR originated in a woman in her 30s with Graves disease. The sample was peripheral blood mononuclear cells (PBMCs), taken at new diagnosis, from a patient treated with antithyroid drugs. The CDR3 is CASRTERSGGYTF. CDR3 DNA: TGTGCCAGTAGAACGGAGAGGTCGGGGGGCTACACCTTC.